The 10 T cell receptor beta chains reported below all come from one sample, sequenced in a study of T cell repertoires in cytomegalovirus infection (dated by TCRdb to about 2019). The treatment or condition tag for this specimen amounts to: in vitro stimulation with specific CMV peptide epitopes to enrich CMV-specific T cells. The antigens of these receptors remain unknown. For sequencing, an Illumina HiSeq 1500 was employed. TCRdb reanalyzed the raw reads on its own, using fastp at Q25 for trimming and MiXCR for clone calling, and kept in-frame beta chains. Under each unique CDR3 protein, matching rows form one entry showing the most common genes and DNA. This sample holds about 110,000 distinct CDR3 sequences; about 28% were observed only once. 80% to 90% of the sample belongs to the ten largest clones. The starting material was CD8+ T cells from cultured PBMCs, obtained from culture after CMV antigen stimulation. Receptors originate from a human donor in good health (CMV status not recorded). Some clones in this sample may be carry-over from other donors' samples.

The rearrangement joins TRBV6-2 or TRBV6-3 to TRBJ2-7; the match to TRBD2 covers 8 bases. Losses at the gene ends were 4 bases for V and 3 bases for J; bases not matched to a gene: 8. There are 15 residues in the CDR3. CDR1 and CDR2 (germline): MNHEY, SVGEGT. As DNA, the CDR3 is TGTGCCAGCAGTTCACCCACTAGCGGCCGCTACGAGCAGTACTTC. Protein: CASSSPTSGRYEQYF.

The J gene is TRBJ2-4, the V gene TRBV6-5; D may be TRBD1 (5 bases). Germline assignment: CDR1 MNHEY and CDR2 SVGAGI. V lost 5 bases and J lost 1, with 12 bases in between. The CDR3 spans 15 residues. The CDR3 sequence: CASSMGPAAKNIQYF. The DNA of the CDR3 is TGTGCCAGCAGTATGGGGCCGGCGGCCAAAAACATTCAGTACTTC.

This clonotype was seen more than once but under ten times. V and J are TRBV7-7 and TRBJ2-5, with D uncertain. V was clipped by 5 bases and J by 3 bases, with 13 bases between them. The germline CDR1 and CDR2 sequences are SSHAT and FNYEAQ (reference sequence). The CDR3 contains 14 residues. CDR3 sequence reads: CASSPDILKETQYF. DNA of the CDR3: TGTGCCAGCAGCCCTGACATCCTAAAAGAGACCCAGTACTTC.

The rearrangement joins TRBV6-1 to TRBJ2-7; D not resolved. This CDR3 has 12 amino acids. CDR1 and CDR2 (germline): MNHNS, SASEGT. V was cut by 7 bases and J by 9 bases, with 16 bases left in between. The CDR3 loop reads CASMKGIIGQYF. In nucleotides, the CDR3 is TGTGCCAGCATGAAAGGGATCATCGGGCAGTACTTC.

The chain recombines TRBV20-1 with TRBJ2-7, with 7 bases lining up with TRBD2. The CDR3 runs 15 residues. Germline-derived CDR1 and CDR2 are DFQATT and SNEGSKA (reference sequence). Unmatched junction bases numbered 14, after V lost 6 bases and J lost 3 bases. Written as DNA, the CDR3 is TGCAGTGCGCTACCCCTGGGCGGGGGTCTCTACGAGCAGTACTTC. This sequence encodes CSALPLGGGLYEQYF.

J is TRBJ1-1 and V is TRBV7-6; D remains ambiguous. Trimming shortened V by 5 bases and J by 3 bases, and 7 bases separated the two germline ends. The CDR3 covers 12 residues. The germline gives CDR1 SGHVS, CDR2 FNYEAQ. The CDR3 coding sequence is TGTGCCAGCAGCCAAGGGCACACTGAAGCTTTCTTT. Translated, it gives CASSQGHTEAFF.

The sample holds many counts of this clonotype. The chain carries TRBV7-2 and TRBJ2-7; TRBD1 is a possible D gene (6 bases). Germline-derived CDR1 and CDR2 are SGHTA and FQGNSA. Trimming took off 5 bases at V and 3 bases at J, with 11 bases between the two ends. The CDR3 loop spans 13 amino acids. CDR3 nucleotides: TGTGCCAGCAGCCCAGCGGACAGCTACGAGCAGTACTTC. Amino acid sequence: CASSPADSYEQYF.

The chain is built from TRBV28 and TRBJ2-7; 7 bases align to TRBD1. This CDR3 is 15 amino acids long. V shed 4 bases, J shed 4 bases, and the junction held 10 bases outside the gene matches. CDR1 and CDR2 from the germline V gene are MDHEN and SYDVKM. The CDR3 DNA reads TGTGCCAGCAGTTCCCGGGACAGTCTAGTTTACGAGCAGTACTTC. Its protein product is CASSSRDSLVYEQYF. Looking up the rest from reference TRBV28 and TRBJ2-7 gives the full variable domain: DVKVTQSSRYLVKRTGEKVFLECVQDMDHENMFWYRQDPGLGLRLIYFSYDVKMKEKGDIPEGYSVSREKKERFSLILESASTNQTSMYLCASSSRDSLVYEQYFGPGTRLTVT.

The rearrangement uses TRBV20-1 and TRBJ2-5; D is tentatively TRBD1 or TRBD2 (5 bases each). Trimming left V 4 bases short and J 4 bases short, with 13 bases between. CDR3 length: 13 amino acids. Germline V gene data show CDR1 as DFQATT and CDR2 as SNEGSKA (reference sequence). CDR3 protein: CSANTGTAETQYF. The CDR3 bases are TGCAGTGCTAATACCGGGACGGCAGAGACCCAGTACTTC.

The V and J genes are TRBV27 and TRBJ2-1; D gene unclear. CDR1 MNHEY and CDR2 SMNVEV come from the germline V gene (reference sequence). V gave up 4 bases and J gave up 9 bases, with 7 bases separating them. The CDR3 runs 11 residues. The CDR3 region has the DNA TGTGCCAGCAGTTCCTTAGGTGAGCAGTTCTTC. Its protein product is CASSSLGEQFF.